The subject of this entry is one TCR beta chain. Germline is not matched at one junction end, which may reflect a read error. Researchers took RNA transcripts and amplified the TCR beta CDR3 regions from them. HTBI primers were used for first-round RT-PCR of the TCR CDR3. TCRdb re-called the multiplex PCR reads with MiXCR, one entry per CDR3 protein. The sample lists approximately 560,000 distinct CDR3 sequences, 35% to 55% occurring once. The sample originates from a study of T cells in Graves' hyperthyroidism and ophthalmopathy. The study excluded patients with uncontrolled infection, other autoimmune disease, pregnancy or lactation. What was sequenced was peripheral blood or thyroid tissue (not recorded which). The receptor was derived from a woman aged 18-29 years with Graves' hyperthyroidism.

The CDR3: CASSASGGQATQYF. The DNA for the CDR3 is TGTGCCAGCAGCGCCTCCGGGGGCCAAGCGACCCAGTACTTC. The chain joins TRBV7-2 to TRBJ2-5; D could derive from TRBD1 or TRBD2 (6 bases each). Looked up from germline, CDR1 is SGHTA and CDR2 is FQGNSA. This CDR3 contains 14 residues.